This is a list of T cell receptor beta chains from one sample in a study of cytomegalovirus exposure and HLA in healthy donors. Libraries were prepared by immunoSEQ multiplex PCR; TCRdb keeps only in-frame clonotypes and omits some of them. The sample records 120,000 or so clones, 81% being singletons. The sequencing input was PBMCs. The receptors originated from a young man in good health and CMV-seropositive. CDR3s include the opening cysteine and the closing phenylalanine or tryptophan. A D gene is named only where the DNA matches it firmly. Clone size is given for some rows only: seen once, a few or many times, or a class if the clone is expanded.

clone_size j_call v_call d_call cdr3_nt cdr3_aa
few TRBJ1-1 TRBV5-1 NA TGCGCCAGCAGCTTTATACAGGGCGGAGGTGAGGCTTTCTTT CASSFIQGGGEAFF
NA TRBJ2-7 TRBV25-1 NA TGTGCCAGCAGTGAATCCGGCAGGGCCTACGAGCAGTACTTC CASSESGRAYEQYF
NA TRBJ1-1 TRBV6-5 TRBD1 TGTGCCAGCAGTTCTCAAACAGGGGGTACTGAAGCTTTCTTT CASSSQTGGTEAFF
few TRBJ2-1 TRBV6-4 NA TGTGCCAGCAGCCTCAACCCCACTAGTACCGTCAATGAGCAGTTCTTC CASSLNPTSTVNEQFF
NA TRBJ1-4 TRBV7-9 NA TGTGCCAGCAGCTTGGTTCGGGGGGCAATGCCTAATGAAAAACTGTTTTTT CASSLVRGAMPNEKLFF
NA TRBJ2-7 TRBV6-5 TRBD1 TGTGCCAGCAGTTACGACGACAGGGGCGAGCAGTACTTC CASSYDDRGEQYF
NA TRBJ2-3 TRBV4-3 TRBD2 TGCGCCAGCAGCCTACAGCGGGGGGGGGACCTGGGGGATCAGTATTTT CASSLQRGGDLGDQYF
few TRBJ2-5 TRBV6-5 TRBD2 TGTGCCAGCAGTTACTCCCCTAGCGGGAGAGAGACCCAGTACTTC CASSYSPSGRETQYF
NA TRBJ2-7 TRBV30 TRBD2 TGTGCCTGGAGTCAAGGACTAGGCCTGACCTACGAGCAGTACTTC CAWSQGLGLTYEQYF
NA TRBJ1-6 TRBV2 TRBD1 TGTGCCAGTGGGACAGGGCCCCGACCCCTCCACTTT CASGTGPRPLHF
once TRBJ2-7 TRBV19 TRBD2 TGTGCCAGTAGTCCCCTAGCGGGAGCCTACGAGCAGTACTTC CASSPLAGAYEQYF
NA TRBJ1-1 TRBV19 TRBD1 TGTGCCAGTAGTGTTGGAGGACAGGTCGCTGAAGCTTTCTTT CASSVGGQVAEAFF
once TRBJ1-1 TRBV6-1 TRBD1 TGTGCCAGCAGTGGCCCGGGACAGTACACTGAAGCTTTCTTT CASSGPGQYTEAFF
once TRBJ2-7 TRBV4-1 NA TGCGCCAGCAGCCAAGATCGTGCTTTCACCTCCTACGGGCAGTACTTC CASSQDRAFTSYGQYF
few TRBJ2-2 TRBV19 TRBD2 TGTGCCAGTAGTCCTTCCGGGACTAGCGCCGGGGAGCTGTTTTTT CASSPSGTSAGELFF
NA TRBJ1-3 TRBV7-8 NA TGTGCCAGCAGCCCCGTGGCGGGGGCAGGAAACACCATATATTTT CASSPVAGAGNTIYF
NA TRBJ1-1 TRBV6-1 NA TGTGCCAGCATCGGACTGAAAATGAACACTGAAGCTTTCTTT CASIGLKMNTEAFF
NA TRBJ2-1 TRBV5-8 TRBD2 TGTGCCAGCAGCTTGGGACTAGCGGGGTCACATTTCTTC CASSLGLAGSHFF
NA TRBJ1-2 TRBV29-1 NA TGCAGCGTTGAAGAACGGTCGGGTGGCTACACCTTC CSVEERSGGYTF
NA TRBJ1-5 TRBV28 NA TGTGCCGTAATAGAACAGAGGGTCCTGGGGCAGCCCCAGCATTTT CAVIEQRVLGQPQHF
NA TRBJ2-7 TRBV9 TRBD1 TGTGCCAGCAGCGTAGGGACAGGGGTCGACACATACTACGAGCAGTACTTC CASSVGTGVDTYYEQYF
NA TRBJ2-5 TRBV7-9 TRBD1 TGTGCCAGCCAAGCGCCCGGGGACAGGGAAGAGACCCAGTACTTC CASQAPGDREETQYF
NA TRBJ2-5 TRBV7-9 TRBD1 TGTGCCAGCAGCCGCCCCCGTCTACTGGGACAGGGGAAAAAAGAGACCCAGTACTTC CASSRPRLLGQGKKETQYF
NA TRBJ1-5 TRBV30 NA TGTGCCTGGAGTGTTAGGTCGGGGAATCAGCCCCAGCATTTT CAWSVRSGNQPQHF
NA TRBJ1-2 TRBV27 TRBD1 TGTGCCAGCAGTCTTGGACAGGGAGGGAATGGCTACACCTTC CASSLGQGGNGYTF
NA TRBJ2-5 TRBV29-1 TRBD1 TGCAGCGTTGAGACAGGGGGCTCCGGGACCCAGTACTTC CSVETGGSGTQYF
NA TRBJ2-1 TRBV7-9 TRBD2 TGTGCCAGCAGCGCGTCCGGGACTAGCGGGATAACAGAGCAGTTCTTC CASSASGTSGITEQFF
NA TRBJ1-3 TRBV5-1 NA TGCGCCAGCAGCTCTTCGAGCTCTGGAAACACCATATATTTT CASSSSSSGNTIYF
once TRBJ1-2 TRBV19 NA TGTGCCAGTAGCAACCAGGGGTCTAGCTATGGCTACACCTTC CASSNQGSSYGYTF
NA TRBJ1-1 TRBV11-2 TRBD1 TGTGCCAGCAGCTCCCGACAGGGGTTTTACACTGAAGCTTTCTTT CASSSRQGFYTEAFF
NA TRBJ2-1 TRBV4-3 TRBD2 TGCGCCAGCAGCCCCAGGACTAGCGGGAGTTATGAGCAGTTCTTC CASSPRTSGSYEQFF
NA TRBJ2-2 TRBV10-3 TRBD2 TGTGCCATCAGTGATCTAGCGGGGGCCACCGGGGAGCTGTTTTTT CAISDLAGATGELFF
NA TRBJ2-7 TRBV6-1 NA TGTGCCAGCAGTTGGGCCTTGAACTACGAGCAGTACTTC CASSWALNYEQYF
NA TRBJ2-7 TRBV6-5 TRBD2 TGTGCCAGCAGTTTGGCGGGAGCTATTCCGCGGTACGAGCAGTACTTC CASSLAGAIPRYEQYF
NA TRBJ1-3 TRBV19 TRBD1 TGTGCCAGTAGTCGACTCGGACAGGGGAGGGAAAACACCATATATTTT CASSRLGQGRENTIYF
NA TRBJ2-1 TRBV5-1 TRBD1 TGCGCCAGCAGCTTGGGGGACAGGGGCTACAATGAGCAGTTCTTC CASSLGDRGYNEQFF
NA TRBJ2-2 TRBV9 NA TGTGCCAGCAGCGTACTTGGTCCCCTCGGCGGGGAGCTGTTTTTT CASSVLGPLGGELFF
once TRBJ2-5 TRBV2 TRBD2 TGTGCCAGCAGTGAAAGGAGCGGGAGGTTTGTAGAGACCCAGTACTTC CASSERSGRFVETQYF
few TRBJ1-1 TRBV5-6 TRBD1 TGTGCCAGCAGCGGTGGACAGGGAAACACTGAAGCTTTCTTT CASSGGQGNTEAFF
NA TRBJ1-1 TRBV10-1 NA TGCGCCAGCAGTAAGGGGGGGGTCACTGAAGCTTTCTTT CASSKGGVTEAFF
NA TRBJ2-1 TRBV11-3 NA TGTGCCAGCAGCTACAGGCGGGGCACCCAGGGCGAGCAGTTCTTC CASSYRRGTQGEQFF
NA TRBJ2-1 TRBV29-1 NA TGCAGCGTTCGGACAGAGAACTTTTCTGGGAATGAGCAGTTCTTC CSVRTENFSGNEQFF
NA TRBJ2-7 TRBV29-1 TRBD1 TGCAGCGTTGAAGATCGGGGGACAGGCTACGAGCAGTACTTC CSVEDRGTGYEQYF
NA TRBJ1-2 TRBV7-2 TRBD1 TGTGCCAGCAGGGAAACGCCGGGACAGGGCTATGGCTACACCTTC CASRETPGQGYGYTF
NA TRBJ1-2 TRBV7-9 NA TGTGCCAGCAGCCCGTCCGGACAGACCAACTATGGCTACACCTTC CASSPSGQTNYGYTF
once TRBJ2-7 TRBV5-1 TRBD1 TGCGCCAGCAGCTCGGGCCGGGACAGGGTCTCCTACGAGCAGTACTTC CASSSGRDRVSYEQYF